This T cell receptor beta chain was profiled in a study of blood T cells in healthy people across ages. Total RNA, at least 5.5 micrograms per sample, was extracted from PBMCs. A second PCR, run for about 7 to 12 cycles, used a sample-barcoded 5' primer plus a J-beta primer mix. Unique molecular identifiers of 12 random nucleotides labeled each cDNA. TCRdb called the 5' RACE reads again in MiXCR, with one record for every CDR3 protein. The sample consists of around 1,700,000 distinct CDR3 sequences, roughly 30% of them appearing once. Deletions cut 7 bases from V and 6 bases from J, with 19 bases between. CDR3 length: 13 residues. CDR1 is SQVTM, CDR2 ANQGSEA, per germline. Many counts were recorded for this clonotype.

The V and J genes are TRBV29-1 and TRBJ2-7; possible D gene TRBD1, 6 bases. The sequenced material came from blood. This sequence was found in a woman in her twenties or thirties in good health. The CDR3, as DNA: TGCAGCGATACAAAGGGGGTTGGGAGCGAGCAGTACTTC. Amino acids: CSDTKGVGSEQYF.